The clone carrying this T cell receptor (beta chain) was detected only a few times. Its cognate antigen is unknown. Trimming removed 2 bases from V and 0 bases from J, with 5 bases in between. The CDR3 has 15 residues. Germline loops: CDR1 SGHTA, CDR2 FQGNSA. This specimen comes from a study of cytotoxic CD8 clonotypes in ibrutinib-treated CLL. Study-wide background: Mean yields were roughly 250,000 productive templates and over 85,000 productive rearrangements per sample. Notes on the study in general: Lymph node repertoires were not studied, and sampling times were unmatched. Exceeding age-matched healthy donors, baseline clonality also tracked the counts of circulating CD8+ T cells.

The TCR beta libraries used approximately 2 micrograms of genomic DNA that came from cryopreserved PBMCs. Using immunoSEQ multiplex PCR, the repertoire was profiled, and TCRdb retains in-frame clones only, with some absent. Among tens of thousands of clones listed, approximately 71% were seen once. The starting material was PBMCs, obtained after 12 months of ibrutinib treatment. V and J are TRBV7-2 and TRBJ2-6; D gene uncertain. The clonotype was recovered from a human donor with chronic lymphocytic leukemia. In DNA, the CDR3 is TGTGCCAGCAGCTTACAAGTCTCTGGGGCCAACGTCCTGACTTTC. It specifies CASSLQVSGANVLTF.